This T cell receptor beta chain was observed in a study of Graves' ophthalmopathy and Graves' hyperthyroidism. Study as a whole: Peripheral blood was collected at initial diagnosis, before any treatment.

The CDR3 is 14 amino acids. The V gene lost 3 bases and the J gene lost 0 bases, with 6 bases spanning the gap. Germline values: CDR1 SGDLS, CDR2 YYNGEE. The diagnosis combined clinical symptoms, thyroxine, TRAb, thyroid ultrasound and orbital computed tomography scans. RNA transcripts were the source from which TCR beta CDR3 regions were amplified. HTBI primers served in a first-round RT-PCR, which a second-round multiplex PCR followed. TCRdb processed the multiplex PCR reads anew with MiXCR; each CDR3 protein has one entry. The sample records roughly 39,000 distinct CDR3 sequences, roughly 50% being singletons. This clonotype was observed at least ten times.

The chain combines TRBV9 with TRBJ2-2; no clear D gene. The receptor comes from an adult woman with stable Graves' hyperthyroidism. Material for sequencing was peripheral blood. Written as DNA, the CDR3 is TGTGCCAGCAGCGCATCAGCGAACACCGGGGAGCTGTTTTTT. It codes for CASSASANTGELFF.